This TCR beta chain was profiled in a study of PD-L1 blockade in urothelial cancer. Study at large: Atezolizumab was started by patients at some point between 2014 and 2015 at 1,200 mg intravenously every 3 weeks.

The data were produced by immunoSEQ multiplex PCR, yet TCRdb's version contains in-frame clones alone and is incomplete. The sample has some 100,000 clones, about nine tenths seen once. V was clipped by 3 bases and J by 5 bases, with 14 bases between them. There are 15 residues in the CDR3. CDR1 and CDR2 from the germline V gene are SGHVS and FQNEAQ. The sample consisted of PBMCs, taken around atezolizumab (anti-PD-L1) treatment. This clonotype originated in an elderly woman with urothelial cancer. J is TRBJ1-5 and V is TRBV7-8, with a weak D call TRBD1 (6 bases). The CDR3: CASSLTRQVYQPQHF. In DNA form, the CDR3 reads TGTGCCAGCAGCTTGACGCGACAGGTGTATCAGCCCCAGCATTTT.